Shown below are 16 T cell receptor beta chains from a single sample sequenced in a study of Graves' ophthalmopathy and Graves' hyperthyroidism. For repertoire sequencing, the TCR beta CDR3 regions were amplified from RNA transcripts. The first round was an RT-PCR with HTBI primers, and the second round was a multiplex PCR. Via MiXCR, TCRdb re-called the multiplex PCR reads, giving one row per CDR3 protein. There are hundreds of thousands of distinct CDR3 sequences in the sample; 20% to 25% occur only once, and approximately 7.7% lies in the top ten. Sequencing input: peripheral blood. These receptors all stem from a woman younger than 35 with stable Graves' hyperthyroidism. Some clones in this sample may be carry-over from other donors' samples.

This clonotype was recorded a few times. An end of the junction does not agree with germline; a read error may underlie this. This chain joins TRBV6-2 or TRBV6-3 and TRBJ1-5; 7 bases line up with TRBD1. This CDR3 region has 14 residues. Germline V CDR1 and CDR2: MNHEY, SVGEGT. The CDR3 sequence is CASRGLGSNQRQHF. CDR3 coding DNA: TGTGCCAGTAGGGGGCTGGGAAGCAATCAGCGCCAGCATTTT.

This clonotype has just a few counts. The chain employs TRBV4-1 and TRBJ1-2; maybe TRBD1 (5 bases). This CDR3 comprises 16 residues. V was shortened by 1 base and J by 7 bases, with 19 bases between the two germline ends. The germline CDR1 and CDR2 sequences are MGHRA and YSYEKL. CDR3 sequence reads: CASSQGGGRDLSGYTF. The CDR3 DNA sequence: TGCGCCAGCAGCCAAGGGGGAGGGCGGGACCTATCTGGCTACACCTTC.

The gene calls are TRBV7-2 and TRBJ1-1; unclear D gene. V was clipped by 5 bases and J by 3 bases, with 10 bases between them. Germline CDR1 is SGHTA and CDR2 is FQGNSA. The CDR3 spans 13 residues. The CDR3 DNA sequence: TGTGCCAGCAGCCCAAATCACGACACTGAAGCTTTCTTT. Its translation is CASSPNHDTEAFF.

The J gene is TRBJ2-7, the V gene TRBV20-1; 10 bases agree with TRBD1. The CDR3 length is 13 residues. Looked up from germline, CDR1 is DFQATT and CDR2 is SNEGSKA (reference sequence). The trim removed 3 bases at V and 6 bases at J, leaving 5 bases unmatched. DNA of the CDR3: TGCAGTGCTAGGGACAGGGGGTTTTCCGAGCAGTACTTC. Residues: CSARDRGFSEQYF.

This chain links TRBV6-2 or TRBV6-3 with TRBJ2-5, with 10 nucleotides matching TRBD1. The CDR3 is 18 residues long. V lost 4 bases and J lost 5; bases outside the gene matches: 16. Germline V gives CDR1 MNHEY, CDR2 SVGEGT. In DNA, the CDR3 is TGTGCCAGCAGTTTTTCCCTCCCGGGACAGGGGCGCAAGGAGACCCAGTACTTC. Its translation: CASSFSLPGQGRKETQYF.

Here the CDR3 reads CASSQGHYSNQPQHF. DNA for the CDR3: TGTGCCAGCAGCCAAGGACACTATAGCAATCAGCCCCAGCATTTT. The chain recombines TRBV3-1 with TRBJ1-5; D is uncertain. Looked up from germline, CDR1 is LGHDT and CDR2 is YNNKEL (reference sequence). Trimming removed 1 base at V and 0 bases at J, with 7 bases between. The CDR3 loop spans 15 amino acids.

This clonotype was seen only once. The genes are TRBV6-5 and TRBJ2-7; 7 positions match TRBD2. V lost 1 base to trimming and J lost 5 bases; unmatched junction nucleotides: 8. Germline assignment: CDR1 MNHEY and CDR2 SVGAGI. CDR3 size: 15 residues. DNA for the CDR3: TGTGCCAGCAGTTACTACAGCGGGAACGCCCACGAGCAGTACTTC. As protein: CASSYYSGNAHEQYF.

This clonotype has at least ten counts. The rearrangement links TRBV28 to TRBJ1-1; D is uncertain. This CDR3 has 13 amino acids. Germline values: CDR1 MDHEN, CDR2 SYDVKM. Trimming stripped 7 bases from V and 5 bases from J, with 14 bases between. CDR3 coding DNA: TGTGCCAGCACCCACCGTCGGGAGACTGAAGCTTTCTTT. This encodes CASTHRRETEAFF.

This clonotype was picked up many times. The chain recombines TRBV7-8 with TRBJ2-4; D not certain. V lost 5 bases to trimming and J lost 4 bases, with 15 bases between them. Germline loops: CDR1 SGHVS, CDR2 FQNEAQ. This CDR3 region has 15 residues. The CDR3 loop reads CASSLQRVGKNIQYF. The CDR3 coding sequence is TGTGCCAGCAGCCTTCAACGGGTTGGGAAAAACATTCAGTACTTC.

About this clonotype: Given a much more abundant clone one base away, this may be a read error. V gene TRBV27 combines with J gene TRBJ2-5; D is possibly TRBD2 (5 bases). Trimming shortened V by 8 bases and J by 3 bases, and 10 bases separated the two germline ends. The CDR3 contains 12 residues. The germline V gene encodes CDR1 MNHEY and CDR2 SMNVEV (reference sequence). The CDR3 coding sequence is TGTGCCAGCGTGATGAGGGAAGAGACCCAGTACTTC. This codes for CASVMREETQYF.

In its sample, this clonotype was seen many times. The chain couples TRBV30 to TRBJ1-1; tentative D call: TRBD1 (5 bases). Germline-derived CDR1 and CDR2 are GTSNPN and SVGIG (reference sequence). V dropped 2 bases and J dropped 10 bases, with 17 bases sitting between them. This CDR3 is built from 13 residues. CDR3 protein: CAWSSRDSFGAFF. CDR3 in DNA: TGTGCCTGGAGTTCCCGAGACAGTTTTGGAGCTTTCTTT.

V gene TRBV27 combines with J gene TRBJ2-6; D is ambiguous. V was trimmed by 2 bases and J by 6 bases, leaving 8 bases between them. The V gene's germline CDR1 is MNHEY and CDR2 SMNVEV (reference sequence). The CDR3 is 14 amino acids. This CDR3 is CASSLEGSANVLTF. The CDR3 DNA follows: TGTGCCAGCAGTTTAGAAGGGTCGGCCAACGTCCTGACTTTC.

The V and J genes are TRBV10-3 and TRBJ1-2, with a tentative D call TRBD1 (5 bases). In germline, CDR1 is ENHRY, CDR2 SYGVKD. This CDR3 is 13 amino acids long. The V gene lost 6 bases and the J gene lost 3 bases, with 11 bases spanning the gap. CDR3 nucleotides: TGTGCCATCAGGCAAGGGACGGACTATGGCTACACCTTC. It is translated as CAIRQGTDYGYTF.

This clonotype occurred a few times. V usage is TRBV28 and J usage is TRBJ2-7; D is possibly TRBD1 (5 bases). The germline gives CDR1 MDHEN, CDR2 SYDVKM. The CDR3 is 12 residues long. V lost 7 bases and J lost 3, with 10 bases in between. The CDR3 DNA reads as TGTGCCAGCACAACCGACAGCTACGAGCAGTACTTC. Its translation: CASTTDSYEQYF.

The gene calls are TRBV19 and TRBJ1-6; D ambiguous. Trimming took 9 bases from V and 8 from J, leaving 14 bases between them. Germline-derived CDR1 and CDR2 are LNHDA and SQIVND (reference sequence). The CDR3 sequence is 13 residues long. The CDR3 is CASQPDTYSPLHF. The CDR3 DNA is TGTGCCAGCCAACCCGATACCTATTCACCCCTCCACTTT.

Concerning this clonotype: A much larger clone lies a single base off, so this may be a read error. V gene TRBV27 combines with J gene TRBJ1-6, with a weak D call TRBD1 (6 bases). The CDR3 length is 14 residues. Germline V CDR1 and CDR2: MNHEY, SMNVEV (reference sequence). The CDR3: CASSQSGGNSHLHF. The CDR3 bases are TGTGCCAGCAGCCAATCGGGGGGCAATTCACACCTCCACTTT.